Below, 20 T cell receptor beta chains from the same sample are listed, as sequenced in a study of graft-versus-host responses after intestinal transplantation (dated by TCRdb to 2020 to 2022). No antigen has been identified for these receptors. This specimen's time point label, interpreted: cells obtained before transplantation from donor or recipient. Library method: the immunoSEQ multiplex PCR assay. TCRdb's version of the immuneACCESS table is confined to in-frame rearrangements and falls short of the full clone set. An unresolved V gene accounts for under half of the shortfall where checked; the remainder is of unknown origin. The table for this sample lists around 100,000 clones; about 92% of them were counted only once. The top ten clonotypes cover 1% to 1.5% of the sample. Sequencing was performed on unstimulated CD8+ T cells sorted from spleen or lymph node cells, taken before transplant. These receptors were obtained from a human donor who was the organ donor for an intestinal transplant.

This chain connects TRBV5-1 to TRBJ2-1; TRBD1 matches at 8 bases. The CDR3 has 14 residues. V trimming: 0 bases; J trimming: 4 bases; junction bases outside the gene matches: 0. From germline, CDR1 is SGHRS and CDR2 YFSETQ. CDR3 region: CASSLGQGYNEQFF. CDR3 DNA: TGCGCCAGCAGCTTGGGACAGGGGTACAATGAGCAGTTCTTC.

This chain uses TRBV7-9 with TRBJ2-5, with TRBD2 matching 8 bases. V was clipped by 5 bases and J by 6 bases; unmatched bases: 5. Germline V gene sequence: CDR1 SEHNR, CDR2 FQNEAQ (reference sequence). The CDR3 length is 13 residues. DNA for the CDR3: TGTGCCAGCAGCCAAGGACTAGCTAAGACCCAGTACTTC. It specifies CASSQGLAKTQYF.

The rearrangement links TRBV15 to TRBJ2-3, with 12 bases aligning to TRBD2. J gave up 6 bases and V 3 bases, and 4 bases lay outside the gene matches. The V gene's germline CDR1 is LNHNV and CDR2 YYDKDF (reference sequence). The CDR3 extends over 15 amino acids. Here the CDR3 DNA reads TGTGCCACCAGCAGTACTAGCGGGAGGACCGATACGCAGTATTTT. Translated, it gives CATSSTSGRTDTQYF.

The chain combines TRBV25-1 with TRBJ2-3; D is ambiguous. V lost 6 bases and J 4 bases, leaving 8 bases between the germline ends. The length of the CDR3 is 12 residues. Germline CDR1 reads MGHDK; CDR2 reads SYGVNS. Here the CDR3 DNA reads TGTGCCAGCAGCATTGGCGCAGATACGCAGTATTTT. It yields the protein CASSIGADTQYF.

The chain uses TRBV27 and TRBJ2-3; TRBD2 aligns across 10 bases. V dropped 3 bases and J dropped 6; count of bases not matched to a gene: 12. This CDR3 comprises 17 residues. Germline loops: CDR1 MNHEY, CDR2 SMNVEV (reference sequence). CDR3 nucleotides: TGTGCCAGCAGTTTGGCCCTAAGCGGGAGGGCCTCGGATACGCAGTATTTT. Its protein is CASSLALSGRASDTQYF.

As for this clone: The junction shows a germline mismatch at one end, possibly a read error. The chain uses TRBV7-6 and TRBJ2-1, with TRBD2 matching 11 bases. Per the germline V gene, CDR1 is SGHVS and CDR2 is FNYEAQ. This CDR3 is built from 14 residues. The CDR3 bases are TGTGCCGGCAGCTTACTAGCGGGAGACAATGAGCAGTTCTTC. Protein product: CAGSLLAGDNEQFF.

The sample holds one count of this clone. This chain links TRBV2 with TRBJ1-2; 7 bases align to TRBD1. The CDR3 is made up of 15 amino acids. Germline V lookup: CDR1 SNHLY, CDR2 FYNNEI. J gave up 8 bases and V 8 bases, and 17 bases lay outside the gene matches. The CDR3 loop reads CASESTDRVPWGYTF. CDR3 DNA sequence: TGTGCCAGCGAATCCACCGACAGGGTTCCTTGGGGCTACACCTTC.

This chain links TRBV7-8 with TRBJ2-7; possibly TRBD1 for D (6 bases). V shed 2 bases and J shed 1 base, with 21 bases lying between them. Per the germline V gene, CDR1 is SGHVS and CDR2 is FQNEAQ. This CDR3 region has 18 residues. The CDR3 DNA reads as TGTGCCAGCAGCTTACGATTGATGGCAGGGGACCCTTCCTACGAGCAGTACTTC. Its translation is CASSLRLMAGDPSYEQYF.

The rearrangement joins TRBV30 to TRBJ1-1, with D unresolved. This CDR3 has 12 residues. Germline CDR1 and CDR2: GTSNPN and SVGIG (reference sequence). V was pared by 1 base and J by 5 bases, with 8 bases between. CDR3 in DNA: TGTGCCTGGAGTGAAATGGGGACTGAAGCTTTCTTT. Its protein is CAWSEMGTEAFF.

This clone was detected only once. The rearrangement joins TRBV6-5 to TRBJ1-1, with unresolved D. The CDR3 runs to 13 residues. Germline V gene sequence: CDR1 MNHEY, CDR2 SVGAGI. V lost 7 bases and J 1 base, leaving 10 bases between the germline ends. The CDR3 DNA reads as TGTGCCAGCAACCCCGCGGGGAACACTGAAGCTTTCTTT. It encodes CASNPAGNTEAFF.

This clone has only one observation. The chain recombines TRBV19 with TRBJ1-1; D perhaps matches TRBD1 (6 bases). The germline CDR1 and CDR2 sequences are LNHDA and SQIVND (reference sequence). This CDR3 has 15 amino acids. Trimming pared 6 bases from V and 3 bases from J, leaving 17 bases between. The chain's CDR3 is CASSKARGADTEAFF. As DNA, the CDR3 is TGTGCCAGTAGCAAGGCCCGGGGGGCGGACACTGAAGCTTTCTTT.

The chain links TRBV6-6 to TRBJ1-4; weak D call: TRBD1 (5 bases). Germline-derived CDR1 and CDR2 are MNHNY and SVGAGI (reference sequence). V shed 0 bases and J shed 7 bases, with 9 bases lying between them. The CDR3 is 14 residues long. In DNA form, the CDR3 reads TGTGCCAGCAGTTACTCGCAGGGCGGTGAAAAACTGTTTTTT. Protein product: CASSYSQGGEKLFF.

This sequence joins TRBV7-9 and TRBJ1-2, with a possible D match to TRBD1 (5 bases). V was shortened by 1 base and J by 4 bases, with 16 bases between the two germline ends. The CDR3 consists of 16 residues. In germline, CDR1 is SEHNR, CDR2 FQNEAQ (reference sequence). CDR3 residues: CASSLGTRAGIYGYTF. In DNA, the CDR3 is TGTGCCAGCAGCTTAGGGACCAGGGCAGGCATCTATGGCTACACCTTC.

The chain is built from TRBV7-9 and TRBJ2-7; D uncertain. Per germline, CDR1 SEHNR and CDR2 FQNEAQ (reference sequence). Between the trimmed V and J ends, which lost 3 bases and 3 bases, there was a span of 9 bases. CDR3 length: 13 amino acids. CDR3 nucleotide sequence: TGTGCCAGCAGCTTGCAGGTCAACTACGAGCAGTACTTC. This encodes CASSLQVNYEQYF.

The CDR3 spells CASSQDLDRLNEKLFF. For the CDR3, the DNA is TGCGCCAGCAGCCAAGATTTGGACCGCCTAAATGAAAAACTGTTTTTT. This chain connects TRBV4-1 to TRBJ1-4; D is uncertain. CDR1 and CDR2 (germline): MGHRA, YSYEKL. The CDR3 contains 16 residues. Trimming shortened V by 0 bases and J by 5 bases, and 13 bases separated the two germline ends.

Comments on this clone: Other DNA sequences in the same sample also yield this CDR3. The chain is built from TRBV7-9 and TRBJ2-7; D unclear. The germline V and J ends were trimmed by 1 base and 1 base, with 2 bases remaining between them. There are 12 residues in the CDR3. Germline CDR1 is SEHNR and CDR2 is FQNEAQ (reference sequence). The DNA of the CDR3 is TGTGCCAGCAGCTTAGGTTCCTACGAGCAGTACTTC. Translation gives CASSLGSYEQYF. The complete variable domain, with remaining parts taken from reference TRBV7-9 and TRBJ2-7, reads DTGVSQNPRHKITKRGQNVTFRCDPISEHNRLYWYRQTLGQGPEFLTYFQNEAQLEKSRLLSDRFSAERPKGSFSTLEIQRTEQGDSAMYLCASSLGSYEQYFGPGTRLTVT.

The gene calls are TRBV4-1 and TRBJ1-3, with no clear D. This CDR3 is 18 amino acids long. Germline values: CDR1 MGHRA, CDR2 YSYEKL. The V gene lost 3 bases and the J gene lost 3 bases, with 21 bases spanning the gap. CDR3 coding DNA: TGCGCCAGCAGCCAGTTGTCCTGGGGATTCAAATATGGAAACACCATATATTTT. Its protein is CASSQLSWGFKYGNTIYF.

This chain links TRBV4-1 with TRBJ2-1; D is unclear. CDR1 and CDR2 from the germline V gene are MGHRA and YSYEKL. This CDR3 comprises 15 residues. V gave up 3 bases and J gave up 1 base, with 10 bases separating them. Here the CDR3 reads CASSHTLGSYNEQFF. CDR3 DNA sequence: TGCGCCAGCAGCCATACTTTAGGGTCCTACAATGAGCAGTTCTTC.

The CDR3 loop is CASSQDGPGLAYNEQFF. CDR3 DNA sequence: TGCGCCAGCAGCCAAGATGGACCGGGACTAGCCTACAATGAGCAGTTCTTC. The chain recombines TRBV4-3 with TRBJ2-1, with 8 positions matching TRBD2. CDR3 length equals 17 residues. CDR1 LGHNA and CDR2 YSLEER come from the germline V gene. J lost 2 bases, V lost 0 bases, and 6 bases had no gene match.

This chain joins TRBV19 and TRBJ2-1; D gene uncertain. This CDR3 has 15 amino acids. V was clipped by 3 bases and J by 0 bases, with 9 bases between them. Germline V gene sequence: CDR1 LNHDA, CDR2 SQIVND (reference sequence). The CDR3 sequence: CASSIGSFSYNEQFF. CDR3 in DNA: TGTGCCAGTAGTATCGGCAGTTTCTCCTACAATGAGCAGTTCTTC.